This paragraph covers one T cell receptor (beta chain) sequence. Its antigen is still unknown. The data are from a study of cytomegalovirus exposure and HLA in healthy donors. The PCR had 60 Vbeta and 13 Jbeta primers. Method: immunoSEQ multiplex PCR; TCRdb's copy keeps in-frame clones and lacks some. The sample yields nearly 200,000 clones, 60% to 80% seen once. Points from the study as a whole: A later analysis found that most CMV-associated TCR beta chains appeared HLA-restricted. Analysis was carried out at a later point, and it linked a missense DCLRE1C variant to TCR beta V- and J-gene trimming. The sole available immune exposure information was CMV serostatus.

Trimming took 5 bases from V and 4 from J, leaving 12 bases between them. This CDR3 is built from 14 residues. Per the germline V gene, CDR1 is LNHDA and CDR2 is SQIVND (reference sequence). This chain links TRBV19 with TRBJ1-5; a possible D gene is TRBD1 (5 bases). The sample taken for sequencing was PBMCs. The TCR was taken from a woman in her twenties or thirties in good health and CMV-seropositive. CDR3 coding DNA: TGTGCCAGTAGTTGGGGCCAGACTAATCAGCCCCAGCATTTT. This sequence encodes CASSWGQTNQPQHF.